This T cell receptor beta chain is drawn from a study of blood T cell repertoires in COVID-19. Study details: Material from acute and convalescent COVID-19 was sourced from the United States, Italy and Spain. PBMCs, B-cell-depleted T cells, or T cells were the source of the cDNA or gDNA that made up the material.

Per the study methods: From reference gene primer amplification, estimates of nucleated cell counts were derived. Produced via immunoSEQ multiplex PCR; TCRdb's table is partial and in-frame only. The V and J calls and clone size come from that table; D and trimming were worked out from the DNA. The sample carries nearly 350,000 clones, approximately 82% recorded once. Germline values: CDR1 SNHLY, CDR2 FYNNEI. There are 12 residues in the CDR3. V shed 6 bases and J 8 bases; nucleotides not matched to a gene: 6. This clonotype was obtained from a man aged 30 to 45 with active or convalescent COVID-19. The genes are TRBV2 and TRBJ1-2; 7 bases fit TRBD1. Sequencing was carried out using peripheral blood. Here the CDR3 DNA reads TGTGCCAGCAGGGGGACAGCAGGAGGCTACACCTTC. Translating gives CASRGTAGGYTF.